The 19 T cell receptor beta chains presented below share a single source sample, sequenced in a study of T cell responses to AZD1222 COVID-19 vaccine. Clones were sequenced by immunoSEQ multiplex PCR, and TCRdb holds only the in-frame ones, with some missing. The sample includes around 84,000 clones, roughly 87% of them seen just once. Material: peripheral blood, obtained on day 0 of AZD1222 vaccination. All receptors derive from an adult in good health.

The chain uses TRBV5-1 and TRBJ1-1; D is unresolved. Trimming shortened V by 5 bases and J by 1 base, and 12 bases separated the two germline ends. The CDR3 runs to 14 residues. From germline, CDR1 is SGHRS and CDR2 YFSETQ. CDR3 in amino acids: CASRPQKPNTEAFF. CDR3 in DNA: TGCGCCAGCAGGCCACAAAAACCGAACACTGAAGCTTTCTTT.

This clone came up a few times. The chain joins TRBV5-6 to TRBJ1-1, with D unresolved. The CDR3 is 11 residues long. Germline CDR1 and CDR2: SGHDT and YYEEEE. Trimming pared 2 bases from V and 8 bases from J, leaving 7 bases between. The CDR3 DNA reads TGTGCCAGCAGCTTACGAGGGGAAGCTTTCTTT. Translated: CASSLRGEAFF.

The chain combines TRBV7-9 with TRBJ2-7; tentatively, D is TRBD2 (6 bases). V was pared by 1 base and J by 2 bases, with 12 bases between. CDR3 length: 15 residues. CDR1 and CDR2 (germline): SEHNR, FQNEAQ (reference sequence). Here the CDR3 DNA reads TGTGCCAGCAGCTTAGGGGGACTGACTACCTACGAGCAGTACTTC. Translation gives CASSLGGLTTYEQYF.

The chain carries TRBV7-6 and TRBJ2-1, with TRBD2 identical over 9 bases. The CDR3 is 17 amino acids. V lost 3 bases to trimming and J lost 3 bases; unmatched junction nucleotides: 9. Looked up from germline, CDR1 is SGHVS and CDR2 is FNYEAQ. CDR3 amino acids: CASSLDSSGAGYNEQFF. The CDR3 DNA reads TGTGCCAGCAGCTTGGACTCTAGCGGGGCGGGCTACAATGAGCAGTTCTTC.

V and J are TRBV7-3 and TRBJ1-1, with 9 bases lining up with TRBD1. Germline CDR1 SGHTA, CDR2 FQGTGA. The V and J ends lost 3 bases and 3 bases, in that order; junction bases with no gene match: 2. This CDR3 has 14 amino acids. CDR3 loop: CASSLTGGDTEAFF. CDR3 sequence (DNA): TGTGCCAGCAGCTTGACAGGGGGTGACACTGAAGCTTTCTTT.

The V call is TRBV5-6, the J call TRBJ1-2; TRBD1 is a possible D gene (5 bases). There are 16 residues in the CDR3. V was pared by 1 base and J by 5 bases, with 18 bases between. Germline values: CDR1 SGHDT, CDR2 YYEEEE. Written as DNA, the CDR3 is TGTGCCAGCAGCTTGATTCATATGGGGGTTTGGTATGGCTACACCTTC. The encoded protein is CASSLIHMGVWYGYTF.

The chain couples TRBV28 to TRBJ1-2; no firm D call. Germline assignment: CDR1 MDHEN and CDR2 SYDVKM. The V end lost 3 bases, the J end lost 0 bases, and 5 bases lay between the germline ends. CDR3 length equals 13 residues. CDR3 sequence: CASSLVANYGYTF. DNA of the CDR3: TGTGCCAGCAGTTTGGTAGCTAACTATGGCTACACCTTC.

The chain combines TRBV2 with TRBJ2-4; tentative D call: TRBD1 (6 bases). The CDR3 has 14 amino acids. V lost 6 bases to trimming and J lost 0 bases, with 9 bases between them. CDR1 and CDR2 from the germline V gene are SNHLY and FYNNEI. The CDR3 DNA sequence: TGTGCCAGCAGGAGGGGGTTAGCCAAAAACATTCAGTACTTC. Encoded protein: CASRRGLAKNIQYF. The whole variable domain, remainder taken from reference TRBV2 and TRBJ2-4, is EPEVTQTPSHQVTQMGQEVILRCVPISNHLYFYWYRQILGQKVEFLVSFYNNEISEKSEIFDDQFSVERPDGSNFTLKIRSTKLEDSAMYFCASRRGLAKNIQYFGAGTRLSVL.

The chain employs TRBV19 and TRBJ2-1; 11 positions agree with TRBD2. The ends lost 2 bases at V and 8 bases at J; junction bases unmatched: 11. Germline V lookup: CDR1 LNHDA, CDR2 SQIVND (reference sequence). This CDR3 comprises 17 residues. The CDR3 sequence: CASSITHTSGSNDEQFF. CDR3 nucleotides: TGTGCCAGTAGTATAACCCATACTAGCGGGAGTAACGATGAGCAGTTCTTC. Using reference TRBV19 and TRBJ2-1 for the parts outside the CDR3, the full variable domain is DGGITQSPKYLFRKEGQNVTLSCEQNLNHDAMYWYRQDPGQGLRLIYYSQIVNDFQKGDIAEGYSVSREKKESFPLTVTSAQKNPTAFYLCASSITHTSGSNDEQFFGPGTRLTVL.

J is TRBJ2-3 and V is TRBV6-2 or TRBV6-3, with TRBD2 identical over 13 bases. Germline V CDR1 and CDR2: MNHEY, SVGEGT. Losses at the gene ends were 6 bases for V and 1 base for J; bases not matched to a gene: 10. The CDR3 runs to 18 residues. DNA for the CDR3: TGTGCCAGCAGCCGCGGACTAGCGGGAGAATGGGGCACAGATACGCAGTATTTT. Translated, it gives CASSRGLAGEWGTDTQYF.

This clone appeared a single time. The J gene is TRBJ2-1, the V gene TRBV20-1; D is ambiguous. The CDR3 contains 10 residues. Germline values: CDR1 DFQATT, CDR2 SNEGSKA (reference sequence). Trimming left V 2 bases short and J 6 bases short, with 2 bases between. CDR3 sequence (DNA): TGCAGTGCTAGACTCAATGAGCAGTTCTTC. It encodes CSARLNEQFF.

This chain joins TRBV11-2 and TRBJ1-4; TRBD1 matches 9 bases. This CDR3 contains 16 residues. CDR1 and CDR2 from the germline V gene are SGHAT and FQNNGV. With V trimmed by 1 base and J by 8 bases, 8 bases remained unmatched. The DNA of the CDR3 is TGTGCCAGCAGCTTAGTACCTACAGGGGGCGAAGAAAAACTGTTTTTT. This gives the protein CASSLVPTGGEEKLFF.

The CDR3 loop reads CANRMGAGGWNTGELFF. For the CDR3, the DNA is TGCGCCAACCGGATGGGAGCGGGAGGTTGGAACACCGGGGAGCTGTTTTTT. This chain connects TRBV10-1 to TRBJ2-2, with TRBD2 identical over 9 bases. CDR1 and CDR2 from the germline V gene are WNHNN and SYGVQD (reference sequence). The ends lost 10 bases at V and 1 base at J; junction bases unmatched: 13. CDR3 size: 17 residues.

V gene TRBV19 combines with J gene TRBJ2-1, with 9 bases fitting TRBD2. CDR3 size: 16 residues. V gave up 3 bases and J gave up 9 bases; unmatched junction bases: 12. Per the germline V gene, CDR1 is LNHDA and CDR2 is SQIVND (reference sequence). In DNA, the CDR3 is TGTGCCAGTAGTATCCCTTTGGCGGGAGGGCCTGGTGAGCAGTTCTTC. It specifies CASSIPLAGGPGEQFF.

J is TRBJ2-3 and V is TRBV11-2; TRBD2 agrees at 11 bases. Germline V gives CDR1 SGHAT, CDR2 FQNNGV. The CDR3 covers 16 residues. V gave up 1 base and J gave up 4 bases; unmatched junction bases: 4. The CDR3: CASSLALAGGSDTQYF. For the CDR3, the DNA is TGTGCCAGCAGCTTAGCCCTAGCGGGAGGTTCAGATACGCAGTATTTT.

V usage is TRBV24-1 and J usage is TRBJ1-5, with D possibly being TRBD1 (6 bases). The CDR3 length is 15 residues. V was pared by 10 bases and J by 2 bases, with 17 bases between. CDR1 is KGHDR and CDR2 is SFDVKD in the germline V gene. The CDR3 is CATSQGGTGNQPQHF. The CDR3 DNA sequence: TGTGCCACATCACAAGGGGGGACGGGCAATCAGCCCCAGCATTTT.

The DNA for the CDR3 is TGTGCCAGCTCACCCCCCGGATCCTACGAGCAGTACTTC. As protein: CASSPPGSYEQYF. The chain links TRBV18 to TRBJ2-7; D is unresolved. This CDR3 has 13 residues. The germline gives CDR1 KGHSH, CDR2 LQKENI. Trimming stripped 3 bases from V and 1 base from J, with 7 bases between.

This chain joins TRBV7-3 and TRBJ2-2, with 7 nucleotides matching TRBD1. Germline loops: CDR1 SGHTA, CDR2 FQGTGA. V lost 4 bases, J lost 9 bases, and 5 bases stayed unmatched. This CDR3 has 13 residues. DNA for the CDR3: TGTGCCAGCAGCTGGGACAGTGGGAGGGAGCTGTTTTTT. It yields the protein CASSWDSGRELFF.

The V and J genes are TRBV15 and TRBJ2-7; D unresolved. V shed 0 bases and J shed 6 bases, with 15 bases lying between them. The CDR3 contains 15 residues. CDR1 and CDR2 from the germline V gene are LNHNV and YYDKDF (reference sequence). CDR3 sequence reads: CATSRDPTTVVEQYF. The CDR3 DNA sequence: TGTGCCACCAGCAGAGATCCCACTACAGTGGTCGAGCAGTACTTC.